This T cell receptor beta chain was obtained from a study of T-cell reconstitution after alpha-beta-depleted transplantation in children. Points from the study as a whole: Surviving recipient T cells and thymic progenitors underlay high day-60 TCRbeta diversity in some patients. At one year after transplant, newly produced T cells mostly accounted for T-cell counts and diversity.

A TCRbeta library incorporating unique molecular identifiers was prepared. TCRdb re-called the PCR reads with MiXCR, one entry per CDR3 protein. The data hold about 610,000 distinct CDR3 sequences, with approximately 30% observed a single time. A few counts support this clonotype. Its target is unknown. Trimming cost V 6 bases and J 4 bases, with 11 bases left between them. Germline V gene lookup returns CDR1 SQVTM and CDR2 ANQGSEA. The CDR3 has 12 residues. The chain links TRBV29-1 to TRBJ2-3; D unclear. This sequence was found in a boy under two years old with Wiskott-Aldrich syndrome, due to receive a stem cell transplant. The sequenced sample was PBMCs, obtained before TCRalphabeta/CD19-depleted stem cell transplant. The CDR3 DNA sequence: TGCAGCGTAGGTGTGTTCGCAGATACGCAGTATTTT. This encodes CSVGVFADTQYF.